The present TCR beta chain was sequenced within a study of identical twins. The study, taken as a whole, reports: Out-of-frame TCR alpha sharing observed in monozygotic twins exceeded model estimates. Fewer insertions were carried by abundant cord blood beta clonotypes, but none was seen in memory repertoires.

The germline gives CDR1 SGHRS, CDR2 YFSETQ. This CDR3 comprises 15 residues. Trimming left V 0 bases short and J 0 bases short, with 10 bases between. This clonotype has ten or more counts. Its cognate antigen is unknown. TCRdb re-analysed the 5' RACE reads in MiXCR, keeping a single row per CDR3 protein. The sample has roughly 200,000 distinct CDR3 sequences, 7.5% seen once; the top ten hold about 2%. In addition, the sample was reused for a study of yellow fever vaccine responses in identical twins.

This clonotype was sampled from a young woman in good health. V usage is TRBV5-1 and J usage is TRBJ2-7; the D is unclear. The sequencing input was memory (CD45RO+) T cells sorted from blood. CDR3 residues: CASSLDPASSYEQYF. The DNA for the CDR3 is TGCGCCAGCAGCTTGGATCCAGCGTCCTCCTACGAGCAGTACTTC.